A selection of T cell receptor beta chains follows, all from one sample in a study of T cell responses to AZD1222 COVID-19 vaccine. Generated by immunoSEQ multiplex PCR, the TCRdb table keeps only in-frame clones and is missing some. The data contain 100,000 to 150,000 clones, 88% of them seen just once; the ten biggest clones take up roughly a sixth. Sample: peripheral blood, taken on day 0 of MenACWY control vaccination. Every receptor here comes from an adult in good health. The CDR3 runs from the conserved cysteine through the conserved F or W. The order of the fields is V gene, J gene, D gene, clone size, CDR3 DNA, CDR3 protein. D genes are given only for firm matches. Clone size is stated in some rows and not others, as once, few, many or a class when expanded.

>TRBV6-2/TRBV6-3|TRBJ2-5|NA|NA
TGTGCCAGCAGTTATATTAATTCCGTTCGTCGCGGGACCCAGTACTTC
CASSYINSVRRGTQYF
>TRBV28|TRBJ1-1|NA|NA
TGTGCCAGCAGTTTTCGGCCAGGGGATCAAGCTTTCTTT
CASSFRPGDQAFF
>TRBV18|TRBJ1-2|NA|NA
TGTGCCAGCTCACCACCGTGGAGTACTAACTATGGCTACACCTTC
CASSPPWSTNYGYTF
>TRBV20-1|TRBJ2-7|TRBD1|NA
TGCAGTGCTAGTCCCGGGACAGGACCTACTAGGGAGCAGTACTTC
CSASPGTGPTREQYF
>TRBV6-5|TRBJ1-1|NA|NA
TGTGCCAGCAGTTACTCGGTAAACACTGAAGCTTTCTTT
CASSYSVNTEAFF
>TRBV7-3|TRBJ2-3|TRBD2|NA
TGTGCCAGCAGCTTGGGGGGGTCTGGCACAGATACGCAGTATTTT
CASSLGGSGTDTQYF
>TRBV7-3|TRBJ2-1|TRBD1|NA
TGTGCCAGCAAACCGGGACAGGGGGCCGATGAGCAGTTCTTC
CASKPGQGADEQFF
>TRBV4-2|TRBJ2-3|TRBD2|NA
TGTGCCAGCAGCCGTCCAAAAGGGAGCGGGAGAGCTACAGATACGCAGTATTTT
CASSRPKGSGRATDTQYF
>TRBV30|TRBJ2-1|NA|NA
TGTGCCTGGAGAGGCGGGGCGAGCTCCTACAATGAGCAGTTCTTC
CAWRGGASSYNEQFF
>TRBV12-3/TRBV12-4|TRBJ2-1|NA|NA
TGTGCCAGCAGTTTTGTAAATGAGCAGTTCTTC
CASSFVNEQFF
>TRBV5-6|TRBJ2-7|TRBD1|once
TGTGCCAGCAGACAAATAGGGACAGGATCCTCCTACGAGCAGTACTTC
CASRQIGTGSSYEQYF
>TRBV21-1|TRBJ1-5|NA|NA
TGTGCCAGCAGCAAAGCGGACGGGGCCCAGGGACATCAGCCCCAGCATTTT
CASSKADGAQGHQPQHF
>TRBV27|TRBJ2-3|TRBD1|NA
TGTGCCAGCAGTACAGGGGGCGCCGGCACAGATACGCAGTATTTT
CASSTGGAGTDTQYF
>TRBV24-1|TRBJ2-1|NA|NA
TGTGCCACCCGCGGTAGGGATCCAGTACGAGGCAATGAGCAGTTCTTC
CATRGRDPVRGNEQFF
>TRBV9|TRBJ2-3|NA|NA
TGTGCCAGCAGCGGCCTGGGCCCCACAGATACGCAGTATTTT
CASSGLGPTDTQYF
>TRBV10-2|TRBJ2-2|NA|NA
TGCGCCAGCGGGGGGGTGGACAGGTTGGGCACCGGGGAGCTGTTTTTT
CASGGVDRLGTGELFF
>TRBV6-5|TRBJ2-5|NA|NA
TGTGCCAGCTCTTCCCCCCGAGAGACCCAGTACTTC
CASSSPRETQYF
>TRBV4-2|TRBJ2-2|NA|NA
TGTGCCACTACCTTTGACACCGGGGAGCTGTTTTTT
CATTFDTGELFF
>TRBV6-4|TRBJ2-1|TRBD2|NA
TGTGCCAGCAGTGTTTCCGGGAGGCTTGATGAGCAGTTCTTC
CASSVSGRLDEQFF
>TRBV6-5|TRBJ2-1|NA|NA
TGTGCCATTAAAAGGGGGGCCACCGCCGGTGAGCAGTTCTTC
CAIKRGATAGEQFF
>TRBV5-1|TRBJ1-1|NA|NA
TGCGCCAGCAGCTTGGCAGGGCTAGACACTGAAGCTTTCTTT
CASSLAGLDTEAFF
>TRBV6-5|TRBJ2-7|NA|NA
TGTGCCAGCAGTATCTACGAGCAGTACTTC
CASSIYEQYF
>TRBV29-1|TRBJ2-7|NA|NA
TGCAGCGGATCAGGCCAGGGGACCTACGAGCAGTACTTC
CSGSGQGTYEQYF
>TRBV6-5|TRBJ1-6|TRBD1|NA
TGTGCCAGCAGTTACGGGACAGGGCATAATTCACCCCTCCACTTT
CASSYGTGHNSPLHF
>TRBV28|TRBJ1-2|NA|NA
TGTGCCAGCAGCCCGCCCTATCTACTTAACTATGGCTACACCTTC
CASSPPYLLNYGYTF
>TRBV11-3|TRBJ1-4|NA|NA
TGTGCCAGCAGCCCCGGTCTAAAACCCGGCGAAAAACTGTTTTTT
CASSPGLKPGEKLFF
>TRBV11-2|TRBJ1-1|TRBD1|NA
TGTGCCAGCAGCTTAGCAACAGGGGTGAACACTGAAGCTTTCTTT
CASSLATGVNTEAFF
>TRBV7-3|TRBJ2-3|TRBD2|NA
TGTGCCAGCAGCGCTAGCGGGAGTACGGATACGCAGTATTTT
CASSASGSTDTQYF